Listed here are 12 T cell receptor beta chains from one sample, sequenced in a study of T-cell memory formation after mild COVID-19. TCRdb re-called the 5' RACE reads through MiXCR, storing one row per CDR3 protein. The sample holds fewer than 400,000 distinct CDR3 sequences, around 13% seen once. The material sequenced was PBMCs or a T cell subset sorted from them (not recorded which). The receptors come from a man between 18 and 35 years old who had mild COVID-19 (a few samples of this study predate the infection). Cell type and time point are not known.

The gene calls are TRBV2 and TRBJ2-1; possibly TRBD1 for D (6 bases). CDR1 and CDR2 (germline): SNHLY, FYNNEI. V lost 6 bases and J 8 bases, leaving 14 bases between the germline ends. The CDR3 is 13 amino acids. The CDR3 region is CASRGQGWYEQFF. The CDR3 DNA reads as TGTGCCAGCAGGGGCCAGGGGTGGTATGAGCAGTTCTTC.

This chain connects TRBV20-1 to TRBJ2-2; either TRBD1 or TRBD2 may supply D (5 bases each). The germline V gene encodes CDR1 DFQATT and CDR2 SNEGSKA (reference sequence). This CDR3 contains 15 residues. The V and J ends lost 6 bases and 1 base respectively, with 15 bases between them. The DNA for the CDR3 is TGCAGTGCAACCCCGGGACCGCAGAACACCGGGGAGCTGTTTTTT. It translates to CSATPGPQNTGELFF.

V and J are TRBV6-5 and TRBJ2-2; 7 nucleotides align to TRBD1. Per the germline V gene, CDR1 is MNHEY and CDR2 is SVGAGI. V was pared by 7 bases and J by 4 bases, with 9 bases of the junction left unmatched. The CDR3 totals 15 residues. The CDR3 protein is CASTQGDRATGELFF. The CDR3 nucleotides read TGTGCCAGCACCCAAGGAGACAGGGCCACCGGGGAGCTGTTTTTT.

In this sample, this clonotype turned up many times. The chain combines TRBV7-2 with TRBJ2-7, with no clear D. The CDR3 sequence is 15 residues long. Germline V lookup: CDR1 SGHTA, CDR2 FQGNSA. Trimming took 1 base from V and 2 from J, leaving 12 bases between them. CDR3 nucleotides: TGTGCCAGCAGCTTAGTTGGTCCCGGAGCCTACGAGCAGTACTTC. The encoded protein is CASSLVGPGAYEQYF. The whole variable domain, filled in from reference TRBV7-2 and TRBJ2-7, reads GAGVSQSPSNKVTEKGKDVELRCDPISGHTALYWYRQSLGQGLEFLIYFQGNSAPDKSGLPSDRFSAERTGGSVSTLTIQRTQQEDSAVYLCASSLVGPGAYEQYFGPGTRLTVT.

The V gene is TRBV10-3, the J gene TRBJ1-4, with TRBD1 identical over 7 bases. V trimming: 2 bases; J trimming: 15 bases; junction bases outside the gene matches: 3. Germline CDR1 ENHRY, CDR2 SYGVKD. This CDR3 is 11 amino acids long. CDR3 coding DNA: TGTGCCATCAGTGAGCAGGGGGGTTTGTTTTTT. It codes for CAISEQGGLFF.

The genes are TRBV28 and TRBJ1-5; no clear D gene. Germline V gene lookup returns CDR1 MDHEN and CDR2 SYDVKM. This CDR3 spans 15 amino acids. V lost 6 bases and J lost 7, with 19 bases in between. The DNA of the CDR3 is TGTGCCAGCAGCCCCTCGGGCAGGTCGGGACAGCCCCAGCATTTT. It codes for CASSPSGRSGQPQHF.

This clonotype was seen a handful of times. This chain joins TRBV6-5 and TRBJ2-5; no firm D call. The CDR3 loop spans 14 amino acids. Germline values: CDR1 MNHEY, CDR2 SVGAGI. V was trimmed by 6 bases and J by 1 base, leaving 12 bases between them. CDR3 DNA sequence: TGTGCCAGCAGCCCTACAATGTCCCAAGAGACCCAGTACTTC. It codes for CASSPTMSQETQYF.

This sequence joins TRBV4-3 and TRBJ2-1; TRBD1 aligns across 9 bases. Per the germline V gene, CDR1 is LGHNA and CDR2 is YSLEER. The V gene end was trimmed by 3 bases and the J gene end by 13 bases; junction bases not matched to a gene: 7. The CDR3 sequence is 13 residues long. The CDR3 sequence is CASSQVWGQGQFF. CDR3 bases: TGCGCCAGCAGCCAGGTGTGGGGACAGGGACAGTTCTTC.

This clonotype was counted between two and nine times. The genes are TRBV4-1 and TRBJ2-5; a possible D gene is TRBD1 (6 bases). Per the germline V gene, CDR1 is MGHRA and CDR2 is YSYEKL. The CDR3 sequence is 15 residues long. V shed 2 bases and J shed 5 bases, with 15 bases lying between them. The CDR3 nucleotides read TGCGCCAGCAGCCAACTGGGGGCGAAAGGGGAGACCCAGTACTTC. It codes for CASSQLGAKGETQYF.

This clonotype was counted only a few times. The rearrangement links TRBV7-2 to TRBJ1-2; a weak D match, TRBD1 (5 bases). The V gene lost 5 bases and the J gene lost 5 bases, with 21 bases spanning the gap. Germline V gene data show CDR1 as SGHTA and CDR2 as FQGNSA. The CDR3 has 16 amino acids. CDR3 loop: CASSQLGGRGGYGYTF. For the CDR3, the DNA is TGTGCCAGCAGCCAACTCGGGGGTCGGGGGGGTTATGGCTACACCTTC.

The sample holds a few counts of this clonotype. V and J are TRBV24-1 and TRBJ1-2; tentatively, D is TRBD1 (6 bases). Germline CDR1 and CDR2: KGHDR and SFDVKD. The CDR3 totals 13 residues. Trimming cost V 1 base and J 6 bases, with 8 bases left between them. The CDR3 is CATSDFSGDGYTF. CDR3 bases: TGTGCCACCAGTGATTTTTCAGGGGATGGCTACACCTTC.

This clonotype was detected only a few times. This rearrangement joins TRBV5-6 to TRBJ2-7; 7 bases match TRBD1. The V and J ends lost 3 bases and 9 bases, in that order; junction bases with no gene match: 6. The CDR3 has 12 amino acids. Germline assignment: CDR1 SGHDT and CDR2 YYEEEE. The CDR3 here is CASSYGTEGQYV. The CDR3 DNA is TGTGCCAGCAGCTATGGGACAGAGGGGCAGTACGTC.